The clone carrying this TCR beta chain was counted between two and nine times. This sample is part of a study of blood T cell repertoires in COVID-19. About the research overall: The United States, Italy and Spain supplied acute and convalescent COVID-19 samples. PBMCs, B-cell-depleted T cells, or T cells provided the cDNA or gDNA that made up the material.

In the source study's methods: Reference gene primer amplification gave estimated nucleated cell counts. Sequenced by immunoSEQ multiplex PCR; TCRdb stores in-frame clones only, minus some. V and J calls and clone size are those listed in that table; D and trimming were worked out from the DNA. The sample yields a few hundred thousand clones, around nine tenths seen once. The V end was cut by 0 bases, the J end by 4 bases, with 10 bases between. CDR3 length equals 14 residues. CDR1 and CDR2 (germline): LNHNV, YYDKDF (reference sequence). The TCR was taken from a human donor in a cohort sampled during active COVID-19. The genes are TRBV15 and TRBJ2-7; no firm D call. The sample was peripheral blood. This CDR3 is CATSRDLAEYEQYF. CDR3 in DNA: TGTGCCACCAGCAGAGATCTGGCGGAATACGAGCAGTACTTC.